A selection of T cell receptor beta chains follows, all from one sample in a study of blood T cells in healthy people across ages. From the 5' RACE reads, TCRdb called clonotypes with MiXCR, one entry per CDR3 protein. The sample contains 700,000 or so distinct CDR3 sequences, about 24% of which appear only once. The material sequenced was blood. The receptors derive from a man aged 65-85 years in good health. Each CDR3 is given with its conserved first and last residue. The order of the fields is clone size, D gene, V gene, J gene, CDR3 protein, CDR3 DNA. A D gene is named only where the DNA matches it firmly. The size of a clone is reported for some rows only, either as once, few or many, or as a class for expanded clones.

size: few; D: NA; V: TRBV15; J: TRBJ2-3; CDR3: CATSRLALASTDTQYF; DNA: TGTGCCACCAGCAGGTTGGCTTTAGCTAGCACAGATACGCAGTATTTT
size: NA; D: NA; V: TRBV20-1; J: TRBJ1-1; CDR3: CSARVPVAPSGTEAFF; DNA: TGCAGTGCTAGAGTCCCGGTAGCCCCCTCGGGCACTGAAGCTTTCTTT
size: few; D: NA; V: TRBV10-3; J: TRBJ1-1; CDR3: CAISESSGMNTEAFF; DNA: TGTGCCATCAGTGAGTCTTCCGGGATGAACACTGAAGCTTTCTTT
size: few; D: TRBD1; V: TRBV12-3/TRBV12-4; J: TRBJ2-5; CDR3: CASSLQTGKETQYF; DNA: TGTGCCAGCAGTCTACAGACAGGGAAAGAGACCCAGTACTTC
size: few; D: NA; V: TRBV5-6; J: TRBJ1-2; CDR3: CASSFMGGRNGYTF; DNA: TGTGCCAGCAGCTTTATGGGGGGCAGGAATGGCTACACCTTC
size: few; D: NA; V: TRBV7-6; J: TRBJ1-1; CDR3: CASSPPRTEAFF; DNA: TGTGCCAGCAGCCCCCCCCGCACTGAAGCTTTCTTT
size: NA; D: NA; V: TRBV27; J: TRBJ2-1; CDR3: CASWRSGTGLIAGVNEQFF; DNA: TGTGCCAGTTGGCGCTCCGGGACAGGGTTAATAGCGGGAGTCAATGAGCAGTTCTTC
size: NA; D: NA; V: TRBV7-8; J: TRBJ1-2; CDR3: CASTSTNVGQSGYTF; DNA: TGTGCCAGCACCTCAACCAACGTAGGGCAGAGTGGCTACACCTTC
size: NA; D: NA; V: TRBV7-9; J: TRBJ2-7; CDR3: CASSPENYEQYF; DNA: TGTGCCAGCAGCCCGGAAAACTACGAGCAGTACTTC
size: few; D: TRBD2; V: TRBV7-2; J: TRBJ2-1; CDR3: CASSLGLAVNEQLF; DNA: TGTGCCAGCAGCTTAGGCCTAGCGGTAAATGAGCAGCTCTTC
size: NA; D: TRBD1; V: TRBV20-1; J: TRBJ2-5; CDR3: CSASEGAEGQEATQYF; DNA: TGCAGTGCTAGCGAGGGGGCCGAGGGCCAAGAAGCGACCCAGTACTTC
size: few; D: NA; V: TRBV12-3/TRBV12-4; J: TRBJ2-1; CDR3: CASKTRHNEQFF; DNA: TGTGCCAGCAAGACCCGTCACAATGAGCAGTTCTTC
size: NA; D: NA; V: TRBV7-9; J: TRBJ2-7; CDR3: CASSPGTDRYEQYF; DNA: TGTGCCAGCAGCCCGGGGACCGACCGCTACGAGCAGTACTTC
size: NA; D: NA; V: TRBV7-2; J: TRBJ2-7; CDR3: CASSTSPTIYEHYF; DNA: TGTGCCAGCAGCACGAGTCCTACAATATACGAGCATTACTTC
size: few; D: TRBD1; V: TRBV12-3/TRBV12-4; J: TRBJ2-5; CDR3: CASSPGTARETQYF; DNA: TGTGCCAGCAGTCCCGGGACAGCCAGGGAGACCCAGTACTTC
size: NA; D: NA; V: TRBV5-1; J: TRBJ1-2; CDR3: CASSLESLSDGYTF; DNA: TGCGCCAGCAGCTTGGAGTCCCTCTCGGATGGCTACACCTTC
size: NA; D: TRBD2; V: TRBV20-1; J: TRBJ2-4; CDR3: CSASPGGSKNIQYF; DNA: TGCAGTGCCTCCCCGGGGGGTTCAAAAAACATTCAGTACTTC
size: once; D: NA; V: TRBV5-1; J: TRBJ2-5; CDR3: CASSLDPGPQETQYF; DNA: TGCGCCAGCAGCTTGGATCCAGGACCCCAAGAGACCCAGTACTTC
size: few; D: NA; V: TRBV6-1; J: TRBJ1-1; CDR3: CASSDGGVNTEAFF; DNA: TGTGCCAGCAGTGATGGAGGGGTCAACACTGAAGCTTTCTTT
size: NA; D: NA; V: TRBV7-9; J: TRBJ2-7; CDR3: CASSLGSLYHDGQYF; DNA: TGTGCCAGCAGCTTAGGATCCCTATACCACGACGGGCAGTACTTC
size: NA; D: NA; V: TRBV19; J: TRBJ1-1; CDR3: CASGSIGTEAFF; DNA: TGTGCCAGTGGCTCGATTGGCACTGAAGCTTTCTTT
size: NA; D: NA; V: TRBV5-1; J: TRBJ1-1; CDR3: CASSSNGGTSRAFF; DNA: TGCGCCAGCAGCTCAAATGGGGGTACTTCTCGAGCTTTCTTT
size: many; D: TRBD1; V: TRBV5-1; J: TRBJ2-5; CDR3: CASSGGTGQETQYF; DNA: TGCGCCAGCAGCGGGGGGACAGGCCAAGAGACCCAGTACTTC
size: few; D: TRBD1; V: TRBV28; J: TRBJ2-2; CDR3: CASSWTGGKFGELFF; DNA: TGTGCCAGCAGTTGGACAGGGGGAAAGTTCGGGGAGCTGTTTTTT
size: NA; D: NA; V: TRBV12-3/TRBV12-4; J: TRBJ2-5; CDR3: CASSLDRQPGAQYF; DNA: TGTGCCAGCAGTTTAGATAGGCAGCCAGGGGCCCAGTACTTC
size: few; D: NA; V: TRBV20-1; J: TRBJ2-7; CDR3: CSASRLGGSPYEQYF; DNA: TGCAGTGCTAGTCGCTTAGGGGGTTCCCCCTACGAGCAGTACTTC
size: few; D: NA; V: TRBV29-1; J: TRBJ2-2; CDR3: CSVSPYVSPYTFNTGELFF; DNA: TGCAGCGTTTCCCCCTATGTTTCCCCCTACACCTTTAACACCGGGGAGCTGTTTTTT
size: few; D: NA; V: TRBV29-1; J: TRBJ2-1; CDR3: CSVEDLSRANEQFF; DNA: TGCAGCGTTGAAGATCTCAGCAGGGCGAATGAGCAGTTCTTC
size: NA; D: TRBD1; V: TRBV20-1; J: TRBJ2-2; CDR3: CSASLRGQTNTGELFF; DNA: TGCAGTGCTAGCCTCAGGGGGCAGACGAACACCGGGGAGCTGTTTTTT
size: NA; D: NA; V: TRBV7-9; J: TRBJ1-2; CDR3: CASSSGPGTNGYTF; DNA: TGTGCCAGCAGCTCGGGACCCGGGACAAATGGCTACACCTTC
size: NA; D: TRBD2; V: TRBV20-1; J: TRBJ2-5; CDR3: CSAIIAGGLETQYF; DNA: TGCAGTGCTATTATAGCGGGAGGGTTGGAGACCCAGTACTTC
size: few; D: NA; V: TRBV11-1; J: TRBJ1-1; CDR3: CASSRGVTEAFF; DNA: TGTGCCAGCAGCCGGGGGGTAACTGAAGCTTTCTTT
size: NA; D: TRBD2; V: TRBV20-1; J: TRBJ2-5; CDR3: CSAPPGLASGTQYF; DNA: TGCAGTGCCCCCCCGGGACTAGCCTCGGGGACCCAGTACTTC
size: NA; D: NA; V: TRBV29-1; J: TRBJ2-7; CDR3: CSVEVGVVRVRGEQYF; DNA: TGCAGCGTTGAGGTAGGAGTGGTCAGGGTAAGAGGCGAGCAGTACTTC
size: NA; D: TRBD2; V: TRBV12-3/TRBV12-4; J: TRBJ2-3; CDR3: CASSLAAGVTDTQYF; DNA: TGTGCCAGCAGTTTGGCAGCGGGGGTCACAGATACGCAGTATTTT
size: few; D: NA; V: TRBV6-5; J: TRBJ1-2; CDR3: CASRTSGGRFGYTF; DNA: TGTGCCAGCAGGACTAGTGGGGGGCGCTTTGGCTACACCTTC